This TCR beta chain was profiled in a study of metastatic and nonmetastatic thyroid tumors. TCRdb recomputed clones from the PCR reads via MiXCR. The table has roughly 30,000 clones, roughly 18% seen once. This clone was detected ten times or more. The junction shows a germline mismatch at one end, possibly a read error. The CDR3 runs 15 residues. Germline CDR1 is SQVTM and CDR2 is ANQGSEA. Thyroid surgery took place with no prior treatment in any patient. The rearrangement uses TRBV29-1 and TRBJ2-1; tentative D call: TRBD2 (6 bases). The specimen was blood. The TCR comes from a female donor with papillary thyroid cancer or a benign thyroid nodule (not recorded which). Some clones in this sample may be carry-over from other donors' samples. This CDR3 reads CSVQEAGSSYNEQFF. CDR3 DNA sequence: TGCAGCGTTCAAGAGGCCGGGAGCTCCTACAATGAGCAGTTCTTC.